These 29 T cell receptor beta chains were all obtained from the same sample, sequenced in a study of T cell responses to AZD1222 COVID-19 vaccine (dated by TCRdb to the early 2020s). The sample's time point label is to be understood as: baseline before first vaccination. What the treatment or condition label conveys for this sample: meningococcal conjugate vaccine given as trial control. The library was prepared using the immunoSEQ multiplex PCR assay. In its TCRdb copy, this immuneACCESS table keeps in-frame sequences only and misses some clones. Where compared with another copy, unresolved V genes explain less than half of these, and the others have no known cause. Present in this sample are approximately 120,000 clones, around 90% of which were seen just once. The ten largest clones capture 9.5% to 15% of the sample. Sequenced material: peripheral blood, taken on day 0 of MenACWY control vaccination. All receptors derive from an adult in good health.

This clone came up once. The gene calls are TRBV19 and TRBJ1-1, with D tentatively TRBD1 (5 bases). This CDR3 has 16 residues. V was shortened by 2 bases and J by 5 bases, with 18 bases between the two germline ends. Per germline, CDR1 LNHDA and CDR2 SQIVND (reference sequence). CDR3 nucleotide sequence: TGTGCCAGTAGTATATCATGGACAACTCGTGGTACTGAAGCTTTCTTT. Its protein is CASSISWTTRGTEAFF.

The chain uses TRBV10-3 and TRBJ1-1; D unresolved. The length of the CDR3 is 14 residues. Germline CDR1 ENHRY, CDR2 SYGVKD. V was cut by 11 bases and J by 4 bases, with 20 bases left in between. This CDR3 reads CASGVREEVTEAFF. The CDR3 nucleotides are TGTGCCTCAGGTGTAAGGGAAGAGGTCACTGAAGCTTTCTTT.

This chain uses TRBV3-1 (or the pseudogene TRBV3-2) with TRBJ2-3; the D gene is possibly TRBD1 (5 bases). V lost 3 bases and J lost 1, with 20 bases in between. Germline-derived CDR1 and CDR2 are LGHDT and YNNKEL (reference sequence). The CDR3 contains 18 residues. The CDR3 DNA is TGTGCCAGCAGCCAGCAGGGATCGAATCCTTGGGGCACAGATACGCAGTATTTT. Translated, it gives CASSQQGSNPWGTDTQYF.

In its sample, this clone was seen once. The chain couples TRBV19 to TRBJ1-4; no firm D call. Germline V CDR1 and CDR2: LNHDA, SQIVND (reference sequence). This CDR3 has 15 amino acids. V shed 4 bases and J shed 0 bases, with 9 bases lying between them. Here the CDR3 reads CASSRRMATNEKLFF. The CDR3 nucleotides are TGTGCCAGTAGTAGAAGGATGGCAACTAATGAAAAACTGTTTTTT. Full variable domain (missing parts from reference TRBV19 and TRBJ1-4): DGGITQSPKYLFRKEGQNVTLSCEQNLNHDAMYWYRQDPGQGLRLIYYSQIVNDFQKGDIAEGYSVSREKKESFPLTVTSAQKNPTAFYLCASSRRMATNEKLFFGSGTQLSVL.

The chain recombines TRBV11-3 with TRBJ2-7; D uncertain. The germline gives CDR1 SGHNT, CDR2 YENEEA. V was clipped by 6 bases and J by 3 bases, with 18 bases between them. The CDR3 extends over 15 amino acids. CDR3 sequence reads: CASRGRPNLHYEQYF. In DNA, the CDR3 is TGTGCCAGCAGGGGAAGACCTAATCTCCACTACGAGCAGTACTTC.

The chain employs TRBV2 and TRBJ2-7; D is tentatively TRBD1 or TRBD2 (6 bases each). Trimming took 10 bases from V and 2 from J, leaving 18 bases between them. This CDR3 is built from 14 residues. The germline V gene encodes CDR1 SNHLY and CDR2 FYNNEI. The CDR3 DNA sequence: TGTGCCATTACCCGTATAGGGGGGCCCTACGAGCAGTACTTC. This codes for CAITRIGGPYEQYF.

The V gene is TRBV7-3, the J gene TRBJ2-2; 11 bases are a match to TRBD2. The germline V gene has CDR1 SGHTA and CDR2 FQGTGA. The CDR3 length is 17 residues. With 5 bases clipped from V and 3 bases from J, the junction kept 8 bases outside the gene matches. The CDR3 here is CASSPGLGLADTGELFF. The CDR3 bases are TGTGCCAGCAGCCCCGGTCTGGGACTAGCGGACACCGGGGAGCTGTTTTTT.

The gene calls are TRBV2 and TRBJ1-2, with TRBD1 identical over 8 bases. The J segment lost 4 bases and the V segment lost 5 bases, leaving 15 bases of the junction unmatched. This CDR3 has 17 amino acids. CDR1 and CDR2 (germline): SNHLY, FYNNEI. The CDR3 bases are TGTGCCAGCAGTACGGCCTCCGGACAGGGAGGAGGCTATGGCTACACCTTC. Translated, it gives CASSTASGQGGGYGYTF.

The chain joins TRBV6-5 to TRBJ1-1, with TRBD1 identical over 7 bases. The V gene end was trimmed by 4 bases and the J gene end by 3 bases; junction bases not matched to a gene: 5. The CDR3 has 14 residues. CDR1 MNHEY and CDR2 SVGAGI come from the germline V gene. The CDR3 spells CASSSTQGDTEAFF. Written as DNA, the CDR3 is TGTGCCAGCAGTTCTACCCAGGGGGACACTGAAGCTTTCTTT.

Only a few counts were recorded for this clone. DNA for the CDR3: TGTGCCAGCAGGGGGACAGTAGGGGCTTCACCCCTCCACTTT. This codes for CASRGTVGASPLHF. The genes are TRBV6-5 and TRBJ1-6, with 7 bases that match TRBD1. Losses at the gene ends were 6 bases for V and 9 bases for J; bases not matched to a gene: 8. The CDR3 is made up of 14 amino acids. The germline V gene has CDR1 MNHEY and CDR2 SVGAGI.

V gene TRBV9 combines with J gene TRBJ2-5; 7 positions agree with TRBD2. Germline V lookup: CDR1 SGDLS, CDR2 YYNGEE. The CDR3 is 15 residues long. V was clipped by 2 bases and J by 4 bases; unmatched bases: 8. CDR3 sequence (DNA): TGTGCCAGCAGCGTGGGGGGGGTAGGCCGAGAGACCCAGTACTTC. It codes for CASSVGGVGRETQYF.

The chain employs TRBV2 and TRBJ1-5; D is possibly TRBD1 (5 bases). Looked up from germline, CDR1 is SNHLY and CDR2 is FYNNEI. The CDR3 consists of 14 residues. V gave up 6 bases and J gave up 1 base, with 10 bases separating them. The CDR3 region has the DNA TGTGCCAGCAGCCTTGACAGAAGCAATCAGCCCCAGCATTTT. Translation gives CASSLDRSNQPQHF.

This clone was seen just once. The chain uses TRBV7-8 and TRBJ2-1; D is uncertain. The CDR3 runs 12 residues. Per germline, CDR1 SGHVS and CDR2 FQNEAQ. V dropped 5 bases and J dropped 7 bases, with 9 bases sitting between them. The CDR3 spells CASSRMSNEQFF. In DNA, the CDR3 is TGTGCCAGCAGCCGCATGTCGAATGAGCAGTTCTTC.

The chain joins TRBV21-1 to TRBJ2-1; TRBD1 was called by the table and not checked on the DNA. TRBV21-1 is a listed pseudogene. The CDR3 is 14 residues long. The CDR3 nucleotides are TGTGCCAGCAGCCGGGACAGGGCTTCCAATGAGCAGTTCTTC. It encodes CASSRDRASNEQFF.

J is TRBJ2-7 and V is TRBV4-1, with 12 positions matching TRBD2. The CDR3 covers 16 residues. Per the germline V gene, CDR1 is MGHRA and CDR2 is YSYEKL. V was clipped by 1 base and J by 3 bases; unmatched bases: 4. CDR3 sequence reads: CASSQVLAGGNYEQYF. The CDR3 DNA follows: TGCGCCAGCAGCCAAGTACTAGCGGGAGGAAACTACGAGCAGTACTTC.

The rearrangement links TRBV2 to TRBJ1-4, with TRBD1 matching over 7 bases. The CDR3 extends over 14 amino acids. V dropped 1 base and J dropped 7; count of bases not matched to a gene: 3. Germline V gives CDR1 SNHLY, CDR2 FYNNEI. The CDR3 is CASSEEGAFEKLFF. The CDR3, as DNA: TGTGCCAGCAGTGAAGAGGGGGCTTTTGAAAAACTGTTTTTT.

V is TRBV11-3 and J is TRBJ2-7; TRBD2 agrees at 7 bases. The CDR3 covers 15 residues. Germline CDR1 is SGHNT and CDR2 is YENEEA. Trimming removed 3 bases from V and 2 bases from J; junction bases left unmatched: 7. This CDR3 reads CASSLGGTQPYEQYF. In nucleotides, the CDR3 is TGTGCCAGCAGCTTGGGGGGGACTCAACCCTACGAGCAGTACTTC.

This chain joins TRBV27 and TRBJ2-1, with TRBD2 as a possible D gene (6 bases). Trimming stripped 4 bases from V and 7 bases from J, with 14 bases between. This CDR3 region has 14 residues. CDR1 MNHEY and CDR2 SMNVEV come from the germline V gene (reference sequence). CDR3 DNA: TGTGCCAGCAGTTCGGGACTGGCCGGGAATGAGCAGTTCTTC. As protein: CASSSGLAGNEQFF.

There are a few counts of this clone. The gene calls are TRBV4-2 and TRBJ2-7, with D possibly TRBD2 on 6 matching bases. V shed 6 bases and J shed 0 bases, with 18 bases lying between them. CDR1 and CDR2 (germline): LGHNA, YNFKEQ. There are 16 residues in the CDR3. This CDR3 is CASSPFGAGSSYEQYF. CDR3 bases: TGTGCCAGCAGTCCTTTTGGGGCGGGGAGCTCCTACGAGCAGTACTTC.

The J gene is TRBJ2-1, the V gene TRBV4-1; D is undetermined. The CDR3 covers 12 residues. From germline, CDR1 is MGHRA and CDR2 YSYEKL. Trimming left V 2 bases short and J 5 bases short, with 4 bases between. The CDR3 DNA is TGCGCCAGCAGCCAAACCGACAATGAGCAGTTCTTC. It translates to CASSQTDNEQFF.

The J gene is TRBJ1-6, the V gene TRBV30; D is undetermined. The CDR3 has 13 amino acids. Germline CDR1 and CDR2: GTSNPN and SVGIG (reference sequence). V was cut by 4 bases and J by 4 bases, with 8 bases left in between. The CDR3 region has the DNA TGTGCCTGGACCGGCACTTATAATTCACCCCTCCACTTT. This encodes CAWTGTYNSPLHF.

CDR3 region: CASIGDGYGYTF. CDR3 bases: TGTGCCAGCATCGGAGACGGGTATGGCTACACCTTC. The chain links TRBV28 to TRBJ1-2; D is ambiguous. Germline V CDR1 and CDR2: MDHEN, SYDVKM. V shed 7 bases and J shed 5 bases, with 11 bases lying between them. The CDR3 runs 12 residues.

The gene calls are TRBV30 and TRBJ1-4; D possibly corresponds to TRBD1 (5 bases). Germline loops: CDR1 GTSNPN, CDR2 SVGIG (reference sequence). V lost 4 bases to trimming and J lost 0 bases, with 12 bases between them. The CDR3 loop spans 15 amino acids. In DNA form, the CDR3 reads TGTGCCTGGACCGGGGGACCGGCAACTAATGAAAAACTGTTTTTT. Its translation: CAWTGGPATNEKLFF.

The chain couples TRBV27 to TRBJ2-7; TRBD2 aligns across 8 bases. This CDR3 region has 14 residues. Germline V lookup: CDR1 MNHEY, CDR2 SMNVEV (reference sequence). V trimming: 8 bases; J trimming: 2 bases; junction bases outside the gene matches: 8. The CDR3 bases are TGTGCCAGCCAGTCGGGGGGGGGCACCTACGAGCAGTACTTC. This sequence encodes CASQSGGGTYEQYF.

CDR3 nucleotide sequence: TGCAGTGCCCCAGTGCAAGAGACCCAGTACTTC. As protein: CSAPVQETQYF. The rearrangement joins TRBV20-1 to TRBJ2-5; D is ambiguous. The CDR3 contains 11 residues. Germline V CDR1 and CDR2: DFQATT, SNEGSKA (reference sequence). V was clipped by 6 bases and J by 2 bases, with 7 bases between them.

DNA for the CDR3: TGTGCCAGCTCATATATGGTACTAGGGCAAGAGACCCAGTACTTC. It yields the protein CASSYMVLGQETQYF. This rearrangement joins TRBV18 to TRBJ2-5; possibly TRBD2 for D (5 bases). V was trimmed by 5 bases and J by 2 bases, leaving 15 bases between them. CDR3 length: 15 amino acids. Germline loops: CDR1 KGHSH, CDR2 LQKENI.

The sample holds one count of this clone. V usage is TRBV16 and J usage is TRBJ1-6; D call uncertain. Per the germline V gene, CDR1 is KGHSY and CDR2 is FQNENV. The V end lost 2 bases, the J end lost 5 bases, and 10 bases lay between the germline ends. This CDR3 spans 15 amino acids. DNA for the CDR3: TGTGCCAGCAGCCAAAATTCCGGGAATAATTCACCCCTCCACTTT. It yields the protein CASSQNSGNNSPLHF.

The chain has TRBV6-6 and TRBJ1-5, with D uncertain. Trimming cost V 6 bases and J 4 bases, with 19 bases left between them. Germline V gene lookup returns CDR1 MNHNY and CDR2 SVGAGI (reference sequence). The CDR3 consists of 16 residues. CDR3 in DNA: TGTGCCAGCAGCGACGCGCGAGGGATAGGGAATCAGCCCCAGCATTTT. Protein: CASSDARGIGNQPQHF.

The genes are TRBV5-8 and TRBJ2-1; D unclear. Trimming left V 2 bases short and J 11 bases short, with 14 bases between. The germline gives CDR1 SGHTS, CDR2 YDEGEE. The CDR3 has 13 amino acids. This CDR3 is CASSFGVGGQQFF. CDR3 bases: TGTGCCAGCAGCTTTGGTGTGGGTGGGCAGCAGTTCTTC.